This passage covers 14 T cell receptor beta chains from one sample sequenced in a study of cytomegalovirus exposure and HLA in healthy donors. Amplification used 60 Vbeta primers and 13 Jbeta primers. Measured with immunoSEQ multiplex PCR; TCRdb has only the in-frame clones, and not every one. The sample contains some 150,000 clones, 65% to 90% of which appear only once. The specimen was PBMCs. These receptors all come from a woman in her forties or fifties in good health and CMV-seropositive.

The count of this clone is one. The rearrangement uses TRBV7-2 and TRBJ2-7; D is uncertain. CDR1 is SGHTA, CDR2 FQGNSA, per germline. This CDR3 region has 14 residues. The V end was cut by 5 bases, the J end by 1 base, with 12 bases between. CDR3 residues: CASSQGPGSYEQYF. The CDR3 DNA follows: TGTGCCAGCAGCCAAGGTCCCGGGTCCTACGAGCAGTACTTC.

The rearrangement joins TRBV6-5 to TRBJ2-2; 8 bases line up with TRBD2. The CDR3 runs to 16 residues. Germline V gene data show CDR1 as MNHEY and CDR2 as SVGAGI. J lost 5 bases, V lost 1 base, and 6 bases had no gene match. In nucleotides, the CDR3 is TGTGCCAGCAGTTACTTTGGTAGCGGGGCGACCGGGGAGCTGTTTTTT. This codes for CASSYFGSGATGELFF.

This chain connects TRBV7-6 to TRBJ2-3; D may be TRBD2 (5 bases). V gave up 1 base and J gave up 1 base, with 15 bases separating them. There are 17 residues in the CDR3. Germline assignment: CDR1 SGHVS and CDR2 FNYEAQ. The CDR3 DNA reads TGTGCCAGCAGCTTAGTGAGTCCGGGGTTGGGCACAGATACGCAGTATTTT. Protein: CASSLVSPGLGTDTQYF.

The rearrangement uses TRBV2 and TRBJ2-2; TRBD2 matches at 10 bases. Germline V CDR1 and CDR2: SNHLY, FYNNEI. This CDR3 spans 14 amino acids. V dropped 5 bases and J dropped 9; count of bases not matched to a gene: 6. CDR3 nucleotides: TGTGCCAGCAGTACCCAGCGGGGGGGGCGGGAGCTGTTTTTT. It encodes CASSTQRGGRELFF.

This sequence joins TRBV7-9 and TRBJ1-1; no reliable D call. CDR1 and CDR2 (germline): SEHNR, FQNEAQ (reference sequence). The CDR3 covers 14 residues. With 3 bases removed from V and 4 bases from J, the gap between germline ends came to 12 bases. The CDR3 DNA reads as TGTGCCAGCAGCTTTAGTCAGGCGAGCACTGAAGCTTTCTTT. It is translated as CASSFSQASTEAFF. Filled out from reference TRBV7-9 and TRBJ1-1, the complete variable domain reads DTGVSQNPRHKITKRGQNVTFRCDPISEHNRLYWYRQTLGQGPEFLTYFQNEAQLEKSRLLSDRFSAERPKGSFSTLEIQRTEQGDSAMYLCASSFSQASTEAFFGQGTRLTVV.

The rearrangement joins TRBV7-8 to TRBJ2-7, with 7 bases fitting TRBD1. The V gene end was trimmed by 3 bases and the J gene end by 10 bases; junction bases not matched to a gene: 3. CDR1 is SGHVS, CDR2 FQNEAQ, per germline. This CDR3 contains 11 residues. The CDR3 DNA sequence: TGTGCCAGCAGCTTCGACAGGGTACAGTACTTC. This sequence encodes CASSFDRVQYF.

The CDR3 sequence: CASSPTSGGQNIQYF. In nucleotides, the CDR3 is TGTGCCAGCAGCCCAACGTCGGGAGGACAAAACATTCAGTACTTC. The genes are TRBV7-2 and TRBJ2-4; 7 bases agree with TRBD2. CDR1 is SGHTA, CDR2 FQGNSA, per germline. Unmatched junction bases numbered 9, after V lost 5 bases and J lost 5 bases. The CDR3 is 15 residues long.

This chain uses TRBV9 with TRBJ2-5; 12 positions match TRBD2. The CDR3 is made up of 13 amino acids. V lost 4 bases, J lost 11 bases, and 6 bases stayed unmatched. Germline CDR1 SGDLS, CDR2 YYNGEE. CDR3 bases: TGTGCCAGCAGCACGAGACTAGCGGGAGAGCAGTACTTC. This gives the protein CASSTRLAGEQYF. Filled out from reference TRBV9 and TRBJ2-5, the complete variable domain reads DSGVTQTPKHLITATGQRVTLRCSPRSGDLSVYWYQQSLDQGLQFLIQYYNGEERAKGNILERFSAQQFPDLHSELNLSSLELGDSALYFCASSTRLAGEQYFGPGTRLLVL.

The rearrangement joins TRBV19 to TRBJ2-1, with a possible D match to TRBD2 (6 bases). The CDR3 loop spans 15 amino acids. In germline, CDR1 is LNHDA, CDR2 SQIVND (reference sequence). V lost 6 bases to trimming and J lost 3 bases, with 15 bases between them. The CDR3 DNA is TGTGCCAGTAGCTCCGGGACTCCGAGCTACAATGAGCAGTTCTTC. Protein product: CASSSGTPSYNEQFF.

This clone was observed a single time. The rearrangement joins TRBV29-1 to TRBJ2-7; 9 bases fit TRBD1. V was clipped by 4 bases and J by 2 bases; unmatched bases: 3. Germline-derived CDR1 and CDR2 are SQVTM and ANQGSEA. The CDR3 length is 13 residues. The CDR3 DNA reads TGCAGCGTTGGAGGGACAGGGACCTACGAGCAGTACTTC. Its translation is CSVGGTGTYEQYF.

In its sample, this clone was seen once. CDR3 protein: CASSSPTDYTEAFF. Here the CDR3 DNA reads TGTGCCAGTAGTTCGCCGACAGACTACACTGAAGCTTTCTTT. J is TRBJ1-1 and V is TRBV19; possible D gene TRBD1, 5 bases. The CDR3 totals 14 residues. Trimming took off 5 bases at V and 3 bases at J, with 13 bases between the two ends. Looked up from germline, CDR1 is LNHDA and CDR2 is SQIVND (reference sequence).

This clone appeared once. The chain's CDR3 is CATSGETTTGVDEKLFF. Here the CDR3 DNA reads TGTGCCACCAGCGGGGAAACGACAACAGGGGTGGATGAAAAACTGTTTTTT. The chain combines TRBV15 with TRBJ1-4; 7 nucleotides align to TRBD1. V lost 5 bases and J lost 6; bases outside the gene matches: 15. CDR1 and CDR2 (germline): LNHNV, YYDKDF (reference sequence). This CDR3 contains 17 residues.

J is TRBJ2-7 and V is TRBV7-2; 8 nucleotides align to TRBD1. J was trimmed by 1 base and V by 4 bases; bases with no gene match: 3. In germline, CDR1 is SGHTA, CDR2 FQGNSA. The CDR3 length is 14 residues. This chain's CDR3 is CASSSQGASYEQYF. CDR3 sequence (DNA): TGTGCCAGCAGCTCTCAGGGGGCGTCCTACGAGCAGTACTTC.

The CDR3 loop reads CASSLDSDYGYTF. Here the CDR3 DNA reads TGCGCCAGCAGCCTGGACAGTGACTATGGCTACACCTTC. The chain uses TRBV4-1 and TRBJ1-2; weak D call: TRBD1 (6 bases). The CDR3 runs 13 residues. Germline V lookup: CDR1 MGHRA, CDR2 YSYEKL. The V end lost 4 bases, the J end lost 3 bases, and 9 bases lay between the germline ends.